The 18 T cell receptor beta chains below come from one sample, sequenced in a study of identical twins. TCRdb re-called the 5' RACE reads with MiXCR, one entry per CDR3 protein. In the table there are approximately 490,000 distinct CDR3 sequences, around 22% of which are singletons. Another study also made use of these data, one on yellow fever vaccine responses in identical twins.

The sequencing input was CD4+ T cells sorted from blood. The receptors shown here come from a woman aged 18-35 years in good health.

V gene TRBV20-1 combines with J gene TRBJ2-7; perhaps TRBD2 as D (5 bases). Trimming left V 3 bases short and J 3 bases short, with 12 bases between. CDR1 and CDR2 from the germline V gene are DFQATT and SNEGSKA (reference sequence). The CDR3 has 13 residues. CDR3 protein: CSASAGLFYEQYV. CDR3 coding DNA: TGCAGTGCTAGTGCTGGACTTTTCTACGAGCAGTACGTC.

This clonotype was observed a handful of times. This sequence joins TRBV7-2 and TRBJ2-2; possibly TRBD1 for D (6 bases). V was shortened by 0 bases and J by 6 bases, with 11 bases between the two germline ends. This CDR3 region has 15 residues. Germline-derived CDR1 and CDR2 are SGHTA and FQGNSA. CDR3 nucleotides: TGTGCCAGCAGCTTAGCACAGGGTGGATCCGGGGAGCTGTTTTTT. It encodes CASSLAQGGSGELFF.

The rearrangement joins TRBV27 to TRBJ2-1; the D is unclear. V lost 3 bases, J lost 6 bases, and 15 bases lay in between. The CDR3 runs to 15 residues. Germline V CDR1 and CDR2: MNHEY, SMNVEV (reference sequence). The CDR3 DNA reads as TGTGCCAGCAGTTTGTCGTGGTCGCACCCCAATGAGCAGTTCTTC. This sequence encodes CASSLSWSHPNEQFF.

In nucleotides, the CDR3 is TGTGCCAGCAGCGTTACAGGGCCACCGCGCTATGGCTACACCTTC. Translating it yields CASSVTGPPRYGYTF. The chain combines TRBV11-3 with TRBJ1-2; possibly TRBD1 for D (6 bases). Per the germline V gene, CDR1 is SGHNT and CDR2 is YENEEA. CDR3 size: 15 residues. The germline V and J ends were trimmed by 5 bases and 4 bases, with 17 bases remaining between them.

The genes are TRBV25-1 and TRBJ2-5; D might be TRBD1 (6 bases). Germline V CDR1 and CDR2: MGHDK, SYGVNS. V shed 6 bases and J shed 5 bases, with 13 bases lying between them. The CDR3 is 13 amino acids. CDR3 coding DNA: TGTGCCAGCAGACAGGGAGCGGTGGAGACCCAGTACTTC. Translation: CASRQGAVETQYF. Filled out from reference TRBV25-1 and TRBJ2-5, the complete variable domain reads EADIYQTPRYLVIGTGKKITLECSQTMGHDKMYWYQQDPGMELHLIHYSYGVNSTEKGDLSSESTVSRIRTEHFPLTLESARPSHTSQYLCASRQGAVETQYFGPGTRLLVL.

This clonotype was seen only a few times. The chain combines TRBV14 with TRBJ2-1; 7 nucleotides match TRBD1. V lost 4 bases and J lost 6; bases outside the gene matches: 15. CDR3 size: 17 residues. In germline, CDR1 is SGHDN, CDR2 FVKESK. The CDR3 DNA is TGTGCCAGCAGCCCGCAAAACCGGGACAGACTTCTCAATGAGCAGTTCTTC. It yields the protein CASSPQNRDRLLNEQFF.

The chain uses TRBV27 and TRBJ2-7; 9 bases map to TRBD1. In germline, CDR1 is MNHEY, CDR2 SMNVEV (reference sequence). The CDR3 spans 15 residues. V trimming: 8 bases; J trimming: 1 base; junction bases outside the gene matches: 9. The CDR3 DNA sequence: TGTGCCAGCTCTTCACAGGGGGCGAAATCCTACGAGCAGTACTTC. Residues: CASSSQGAKSYEQYF.

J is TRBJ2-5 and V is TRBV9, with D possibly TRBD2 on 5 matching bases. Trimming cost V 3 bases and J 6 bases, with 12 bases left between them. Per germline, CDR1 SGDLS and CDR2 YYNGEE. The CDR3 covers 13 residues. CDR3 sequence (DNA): TGTGCCAGCAGCGCGGACTTACTTCAGACCCAGTACTTC. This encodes CASSADLLQTQYF.

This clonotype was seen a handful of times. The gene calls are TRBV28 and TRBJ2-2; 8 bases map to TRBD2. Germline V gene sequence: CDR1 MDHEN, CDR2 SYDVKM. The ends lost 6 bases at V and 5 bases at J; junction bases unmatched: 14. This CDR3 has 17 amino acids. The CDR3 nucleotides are TGTGCCAGCAGATCCTTCAAGCGGGAGAGGGTTACCGGGGAGCTGTTTTTT. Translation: CASRSFKRERVTGELFF. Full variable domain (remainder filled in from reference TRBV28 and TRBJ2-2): DVKVTQSSRYLVKRTGEKVFLECVQDMDHENMFWYRQDPGLGLRLIYFSYDVKMKEKGDIPEGYSVSREKKERFSLILESASTNQTSMYLCASRSFKRERVTGELFFGEGSRLTVL.

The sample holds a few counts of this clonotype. CDR3 bases: TGTGCCAGCAGCGCACAGGGAGCAACTAATGAAAAACTGTTTTTT. This sequence encodes CASSAQGATNEKLFF. The chain couples TRBV7-9 to TRBJ1-4, with a tentative D call TRBD1 (6 bases). The length of the CDR3 is 15 residues. Trimming removed 5 bases from V and 0 bases from J, with 10 bases in between. CDR1 is SEHNR and CDR2 is FQNEAQ in the germline V gene (reference sequence).

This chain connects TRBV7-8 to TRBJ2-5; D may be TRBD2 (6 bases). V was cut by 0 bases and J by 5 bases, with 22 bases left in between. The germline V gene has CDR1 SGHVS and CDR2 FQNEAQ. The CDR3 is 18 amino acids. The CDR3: CASSLARTSGEVWETQYF. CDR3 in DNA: TGTGCCAGCAGCTTAGCGCGGACATCGGGAGAAGTTTGGGAGACCCAGTACTTC.

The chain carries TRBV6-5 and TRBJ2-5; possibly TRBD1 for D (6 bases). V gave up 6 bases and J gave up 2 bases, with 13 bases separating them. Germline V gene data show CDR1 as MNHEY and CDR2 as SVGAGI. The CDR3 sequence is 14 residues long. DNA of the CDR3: TGTGCCAGCAGCTACGGGACAAGACAAGAGACCCAGTACTTC. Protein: CASSYGTRQETQYF.

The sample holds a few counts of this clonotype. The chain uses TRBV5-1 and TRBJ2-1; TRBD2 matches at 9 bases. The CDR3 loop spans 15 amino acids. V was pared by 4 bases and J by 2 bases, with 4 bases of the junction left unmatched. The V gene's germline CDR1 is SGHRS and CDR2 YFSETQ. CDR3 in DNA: TGCGCCAGCAGCGTAAGCGGGGGGCCCTACAATGAGCAGTTCTTC. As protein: CASSVSGGPYNEQFF.

The CDR3 here is CASSLPGTSGSTDTQYF. The CDR3 DNA follows: TGCGCCAGCAGCTTGCCCGGGACTAGCGGGAGCACAGATACGCAGTATTTT. This chain joins TRBV5-1 and TRBJ2-3, with TRBD2 identical over 12 bases. With V trimmed by 1 base and J by 0 bases, 3 bases remained unmatched. CDR1 SGHRS and CDR2 YFSETQ come from the germline V gene. This CDR3 has 17 residues.

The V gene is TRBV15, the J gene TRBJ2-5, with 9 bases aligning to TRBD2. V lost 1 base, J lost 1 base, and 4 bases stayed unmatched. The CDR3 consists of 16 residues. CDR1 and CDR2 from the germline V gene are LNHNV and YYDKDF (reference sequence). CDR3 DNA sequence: TGTGCCACCAGCAGAGGATCTAGCGGGATCCAAGAGACCCAGTACTTC. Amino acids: CATSRGSSGIQETQYF.

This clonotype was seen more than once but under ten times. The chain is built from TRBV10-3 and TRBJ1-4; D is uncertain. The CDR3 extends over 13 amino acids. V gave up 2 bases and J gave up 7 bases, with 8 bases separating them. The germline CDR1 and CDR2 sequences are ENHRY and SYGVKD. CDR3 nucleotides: TGTGCCATCAGTGAGGGACGGCTTGAAAAACTGTTTTTT. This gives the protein CAISEGRLEKLFF.

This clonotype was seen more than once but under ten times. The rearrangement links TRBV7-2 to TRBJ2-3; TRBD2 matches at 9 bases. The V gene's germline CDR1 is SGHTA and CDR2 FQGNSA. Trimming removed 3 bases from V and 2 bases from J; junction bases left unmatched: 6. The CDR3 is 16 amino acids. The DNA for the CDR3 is TGTGCCAGCAGCTTTTTAGCGGGGGCCCTCACAGATACGCAGTATTTT. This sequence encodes CASSFLAGALTDTQYF.

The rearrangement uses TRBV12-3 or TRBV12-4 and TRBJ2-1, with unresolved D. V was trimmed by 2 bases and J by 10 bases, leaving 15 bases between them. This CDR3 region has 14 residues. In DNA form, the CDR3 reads TGTGCCAGCAGTTTAAAGTTGTTGGGCGAAGAGCAGTTCTTC. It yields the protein CASSLKLLGEEQFF.